This T cell receptor beta chain derives from a study of T cells expressing NK-cell markers. Study context: Investigators obtained TCR beta repertoires from sorted CD3+CD56+NKG2C+, CD3+CD56+NKG2C- and CD3+CD56-NKG2C+ T cells.

Study results and caveats: The CD3+CD56-NKG2C+ fraction of a handful of donors was also led by these clonotypes.

Production of TCR beta cDNA relied on 5'RACE template switching with UMIs. Reanalyzing the 5' RACE reads, TCRdb keeps one entry per CDR3 protein, without DNA. The sample table includes over 350,000 distinct CDR3 sequences. CDR3 length equals 13 residues. Note on this clonotype: Antigen unknown.

This sequence was found in a woman aged 50 to 60 in good health. Sequenced input: blood T cells: a sorted CD56 or NKG2C T cell subset, CD4+ or CD8+ T cells, or bulk PBMC T cells (not recorded which). The V call is TRBV12-3 or TRBV12-4, the J call TRBJ1-6; the TRBD1 assignment by TCRdb is unverifiable without DNA. The CDR3 sequence is CASSRGSGSPLHF.